The subject of this entry is one TCR beta chain. What it recognizes is unknown. The sample originates from a study of T cell responses to AZD1222 COVID-19 vaccine. Study observations and caveats: Without day 14 samples, only post-peak T cell repertoires were studied. Females outnumbered males among donors, who were mostly white British; clonal diversity was possibly underestimated.

Assay used: immunoSEQ multiplex PCR; TCRdb lists only in-frame clones, some missing. The sample comprises about 120,000 clones, more than 85% of which are singletons, and 2.5% to 3.5% rests with the top ten. V shed 1 base, J shed 7 bases, and the junction held 7 bases outside the gene matches. CDR3 length equals 17 residues. The germline gives CDR1 LGHNA, CDR2 YNFKEQ. Samples with a second dose at about 4 or about 12 weeks were pooled together. This sequence joins TRBV4-2 and TRBJ2-3, with TRBD2 matching 14 bases. The clonotype was recovered from an adult who received the AZD1222 COVID-19 vaccine. The sample here was peripheral blood, taken 28 days after the second AZD1222 dose. The CDR3 nucleotides read TGTGCCAGCAGCCAAGGGACTAGCGGGGGGTTTAGGAATACGCAGTATTTT. It specifies CASSQGTSGGFRNTQYF.